This TCR beta chain was sequenced in a study of cytomegalovirus exposure and HLA in healthy donors. Background on the study: Among about 200 million T cells, an earlier analysis found around 100 million unique TCR beta sequences.

Findings and caveats of the study: Most observed TCR sequences were rare, whereas some public TCRs were detected in many donors.

A multiplex PCR was run with 60 Vbeta primers and 13 Jbeta primers. The repertoire was sequenced with immunoSEQ multiplex PCR; TCRdb's copy has only in-frame clones and lacks some. The sample lists 120,000 or so clones, around 67% occurring once. About this clone: Its cognate antigen is unknown.

The sequence was obtained from a woman in her thirties or forties in good health and CMV-seronegative. The sequencing input was PBMCs.

CDR3 bases: TGTGCCAGCTCACTAGACACGAGCTCCTACGAGCAGTACTTC. Its translation: CASSLDTSSYEQYF. The chain recombines TRBV18 with TRBJ2-7; unclear D gene. The V gene's germline CDR1 is KGHSH and CDR2 LQKENI. The CDR3 contains 14 residues. Trimming removed 4 bases at V and 0 bases at J, with 10 bases between.